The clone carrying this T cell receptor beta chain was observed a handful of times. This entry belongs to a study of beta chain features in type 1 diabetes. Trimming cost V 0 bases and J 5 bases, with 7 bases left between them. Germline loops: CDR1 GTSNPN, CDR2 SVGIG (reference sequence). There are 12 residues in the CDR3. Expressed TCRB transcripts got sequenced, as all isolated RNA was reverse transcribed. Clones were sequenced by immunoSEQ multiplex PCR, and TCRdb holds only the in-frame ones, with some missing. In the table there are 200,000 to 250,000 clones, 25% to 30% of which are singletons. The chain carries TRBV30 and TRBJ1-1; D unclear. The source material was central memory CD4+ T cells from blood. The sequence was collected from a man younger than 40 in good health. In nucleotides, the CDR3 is TGTGCCTGGAGTGTGGGAGCGACTGAAGCTTTCTTT. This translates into CAWSVGATEAFF.